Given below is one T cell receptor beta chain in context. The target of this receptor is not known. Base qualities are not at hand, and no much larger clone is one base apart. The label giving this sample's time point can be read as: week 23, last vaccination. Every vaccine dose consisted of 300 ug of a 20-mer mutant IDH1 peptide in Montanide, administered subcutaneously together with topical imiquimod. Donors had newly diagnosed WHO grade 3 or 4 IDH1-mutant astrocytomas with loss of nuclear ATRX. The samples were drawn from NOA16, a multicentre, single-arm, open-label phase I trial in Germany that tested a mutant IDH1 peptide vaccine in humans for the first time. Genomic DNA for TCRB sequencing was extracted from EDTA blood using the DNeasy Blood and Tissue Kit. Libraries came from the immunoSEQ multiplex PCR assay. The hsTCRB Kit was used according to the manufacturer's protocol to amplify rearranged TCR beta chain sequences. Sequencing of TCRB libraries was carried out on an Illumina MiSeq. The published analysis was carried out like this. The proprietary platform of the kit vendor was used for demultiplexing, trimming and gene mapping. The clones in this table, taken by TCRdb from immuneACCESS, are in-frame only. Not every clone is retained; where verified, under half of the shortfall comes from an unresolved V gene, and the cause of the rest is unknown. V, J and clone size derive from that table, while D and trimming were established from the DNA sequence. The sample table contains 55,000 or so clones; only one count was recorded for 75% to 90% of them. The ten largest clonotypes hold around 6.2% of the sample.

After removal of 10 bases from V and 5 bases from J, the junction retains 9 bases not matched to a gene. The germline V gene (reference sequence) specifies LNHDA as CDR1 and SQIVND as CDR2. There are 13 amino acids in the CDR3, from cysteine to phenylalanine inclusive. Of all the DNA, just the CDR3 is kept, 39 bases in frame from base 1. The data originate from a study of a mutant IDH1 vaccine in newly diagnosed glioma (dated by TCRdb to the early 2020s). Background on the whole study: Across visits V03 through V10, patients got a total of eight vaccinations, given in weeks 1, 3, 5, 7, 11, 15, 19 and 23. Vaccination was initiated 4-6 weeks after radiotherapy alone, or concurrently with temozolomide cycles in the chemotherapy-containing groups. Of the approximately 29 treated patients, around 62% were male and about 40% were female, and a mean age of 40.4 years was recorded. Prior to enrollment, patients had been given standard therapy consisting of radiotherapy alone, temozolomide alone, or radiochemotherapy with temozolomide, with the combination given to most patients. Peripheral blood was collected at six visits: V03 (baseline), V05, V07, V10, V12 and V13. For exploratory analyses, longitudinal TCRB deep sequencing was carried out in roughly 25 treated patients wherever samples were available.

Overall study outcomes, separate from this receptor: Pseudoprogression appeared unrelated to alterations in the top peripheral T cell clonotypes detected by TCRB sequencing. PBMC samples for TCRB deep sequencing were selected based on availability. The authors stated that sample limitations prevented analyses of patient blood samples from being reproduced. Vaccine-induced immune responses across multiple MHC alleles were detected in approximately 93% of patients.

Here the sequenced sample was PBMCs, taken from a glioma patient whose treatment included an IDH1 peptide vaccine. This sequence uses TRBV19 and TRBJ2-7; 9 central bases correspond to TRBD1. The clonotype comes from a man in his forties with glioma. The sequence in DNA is TGTGCCACCACAGGGGGCGCGGGTCACGAGCAGTACTTC. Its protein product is CATTGGAGHEQYF.